Shown below are 4 T cell receptor beta chains from a single sample sequenced in a study of regulatory T cells in long-lasting Graves disease. Specified time point: persistent/refractory GD, antithyroid drugs over 5 years with positive TRAb. Researchers made the TCR library from RNA that was extracted from PBMCs. Arm-PCR of CDR3 regions and iRepertoire HTBI primers were the basis on which TCR beta libraries were built. TCRdb reanalysed the multiplex PCR reads using MiXCR and keeps one entry per CDR3 protein. The sample consists of 300,000 or so distinct CDR3 sequences, around 20% of them appearing once. The material was peripheral blood mononuclear cells (PBMCs), obtained when the disease was refractory, from a patient treated with antithyroid drugs. The receptors here all came from a female donor with Graves disease.

This clonotype came up many times. V and J are TRBV20-1 and TRBJ1-2; D might be TRBD1 (6 bases). The V and J ends lost 2 bases and 4 bases respectively, with 23 bases between them. CDR3 length equals 17 residues. Germline loops: CDR1 DFQATT, CDR2 SNEGSKA (reference sequence). The CDR3 reads CSARLAGTSNWGYGYTF. The CDR3 DNA reads TGCAGTGCTAGACTTGCCGGGACATCGAATTGGGGCTATGGCTACACCTTC.

This clonotype was recorded many times. The rearrangement joins TRBV12-3 or TRBV12-4 to TRBJ2-7, with 15 nucleotides matching TRBD2. Losses at the gene ends were 6 bases for V and 3 bases for J; bases not matched to a gene: 9. CDR3 length equals 17 residues. The CDR3: CASRGLAGGPDGYEQYF. CDR3 nucleotides: TGTGCCAGCAGAGGACTAGCGGGAGGGCCTGACGGCTACGAGCAGTACTTC.

This clonotype came up many times. The J gene is TRBJ1-1, the V gene TRBV11-2; the D is unclear. There are 15 residues in the CDR3. Germline assignment: CDR1 SGHAT and CDR2 FQNNGV. Deletions cut 4 bases from V and 6 bases from J, with 18 bases between. For the CDR3, the DNA is TGTGCCAGCAGCTCGACCGGGTTGAGTCTCGCTGAAGCTTTCTTT. Encoded protein: CASSSTGLSLAEAFF.

This clonotype was observed a handful of times. This chain uses TRBV6-1 with TRBJ2-3; 10 bases are a match to TRBD2. V trimming: 4 bases; J trimming: 4 bases; junction bases outside the gene matches: 8. Germline assignment: CDR1 MNHNS and CDR2 SASEGT. The CDR3 extends over 16 amino acids. Here the CDR3 DNA reads TGTGCCAGCAGTGTATCGACTAGCGGGTTGTCAGATACGCAGTATTTT. Translation: CASSVSTSGLSDTQYF.